A single T cell receptor beta chain is shown here with its context. Antigen unknown. This record belongs to a study of a mutant IDH1 vaccine in newly diagnosed glioma. Regarding time point: week 11, during vaccination. Topical imiquimod was applied with each vaccine dose, which held 300 ug of mutant IDH1 20-mer peptide. Each donor presented with a new WHO grade 3 or 4 astrocytoma that tested IDH1-mutant and showed ATRX loss. TCRdb's table, derived via immunoSEQ multiplex PCR, lists solely in-frame clones and lacks some. The sample yields about 130,000 clones, 80% seen once. This specimen consisted of PBMCs, obtained from a glioma patient whose treatment included an IDH1 peptide vaccine. This sequence was found in a man aged 35 to 55 with glioma.

The CDR3 DNA reads as TGTGCCAGCAGCTCAAGTCTAGCGGGAGATTATTTT. It codes for CASSSSLAGDYF. The V call is TRBV7-9, the J call TRBJ2-3; 10 positions match TRBD2. The germline V gene encodes CDR1 SEHNR and CDR2 FQNEAQ (reference sequence). V was pared by 4 bases and J by 15 bases, with 7 bases of the junction left unmatched. There are 12 residues in the CDR3.